The text below deals with one TCR beta chain. Assay: immunoSEQ multiplex PCR; the TCRdb copy retains only in-frame clones and omits some. The repertoire holds 10,000 to 15,000 clones, with 30% to 35% as singletons. Responders that carried the CFSE label, about 200,000 of them, were plated with about 200,000 irradiated, violet-dye-labeled stimulator cells. Sorting after the reaction isolated proliferating CFSE-low CD3+CD4+ and CD3+CD8+ responders. These data come from a study of graft-versus-host responses after intestinal transplantation. Looking at the study overall: Recipients had transplants, and these were multivisceral, liver-intestinal, or isolated intestinal. Study-level findings and limits: The marrow of recipients harbored GvH clones, and ileum or blood showed some of them first.

The source is a human patient who received an intestinal transplant. The material was alloreactive CD8+ T cells from a mixed lymphocyte reaction culture, obtained before intestinal transplant. The subset was: CFSE-low proliferating T cells sorted from roughly six-day pre-transplant mixed lymphocyte reaction (GvH or HvG direction).

In DNA, the CDR3 is TGTGCCAGCAGCCCCCGGGGCCTTGATCAGCCCCAGCATTTT. This sequence encodes CASSPRGLDQPQHF. This chain connects TRBV6-4 to TRBJ1-5; D is perhaps TRBD1 (5 bases). With 6 bases removed from V and 5 bases from J, the gap between germline ends came to 14 bases. Germline lookup yields CDR1 MRHNA and CDR2 SNTAGT. This CDR3 has 14 amino acids.